Listed below are T cell receptor beta chains from one sample, sequenced in a study of T cell responses to AZD1222 COVID-19 vaccine. Using immunoSEQ multiplex PCR, the repertoire was profiled, and TCRdb retains in-frame clones only, with some absent. The sample shows 98,000 or so clones, more than 70% of them seen only once. The sample here was peripheral blood, taken on day 0 of AZD1222 vaccination. All receptors come from an adult in good health. CDR3s include the opening cysteine and the closing phenylalanine or tryptophan. The D gene is left open where the match is weak. Only some rows state a clone size, as once, few, many or a class for expanded clones.

TRBV3-1/TRBV3-2	-	TRBD1	TRBJ1-2	15	TGTGCCAGCAGCCAAGTAAAGGGGGCAAACTATGGCTACACCTTC	CASSQVKGANYGYTF
TRBV30	-	-	TRBJ1-5	13	TGTGCCTGGAGTGGACAGGAAAATCAGCCCCAGCATTTT	CAWSGQENQPQHF
TRBV6-2/TRBV6-3	-	-	TRBJ1-2	14	TGTGCCAGCAGTCTAGAAGGGGGGTTCTATGGCTACACCTTC	CASSLEGGFYGYTF
TRBV10-3	-	TRBD2	TRBJ2-7	16	TGTGCCATCAGCGTGAGTCAGAGCGGGGGGTCCTACGAGCAGTACTTC	CAISVSQSGGSYEQYF
TRBV19	-	-	TRBJ1-5	17	TGTGCCAGTAGTATATTTCCCCAGCAGGCCTCCAATCAGCCCCAGCATTTT	CASSIFPQQASNQPQHF
TRBV28	-	TRBD1	TRBJ1-5	13	TGTGCCATCTGGGACAGGGGGACACAGCCCCAGCATTTT	CAIWDRGTQPQHF
TRBV23-1	-	-	TRBJ1-1	18	TGCGCCAGCAGTCAATCGGCGGGAATCCAACGAGGGGACACTGAAGCTTTCTTT	CASSQSAGIQRGDTEAFF
TRBV4-1	-	TRBD1	TRBJ1-3	16	TGCGCCAGCAGCCAAGAAGGCGGGACAGGGCTTAACACCATATATTTT	CASSQEGGTGLNTIYF
TRBV6-5	-	TRBD1	TRBJ1-6	14	TGTGCCAGCCACCGGGACAGTAAAAATTCACCCCTCCACTTT	CASHRDSKNSPLHF
TRBV6-1	-	-	TRBJ1-4	18	TGTGCCAGCAGTGAAGCCAAAAGGGGAGCCTTGTGGGCCGAAAAACTGTTTTTT	CASSEAKRGALWAEKLFF
TRBV2	few	TRBD1	TRBJ1-6	15	TGTGCCAGCAGTGAAGCTGGGACAGGGAATTCACCCCTCCACTTT	CASSEAGTGNSPLHF
TRBV2	-	-	TRBJ1-2	14	TGTGCCAGCAGCAAGGACTCTTCCCCCTATGGCTACACCTTC	CASSKDSSPYGYTF
TRBV19	-	-	TRBJ2-7	13	TGTGCCAGTAGTATAGACGGGGGCTACGAGCAGTACTTC	CASSIDGGYEQYF
TRBV6-5	-	-	TRBJ1-1	13	TGTGCCAGCAGTTACGAGGGGAACACTGAAGCTTTCTTT	CASSYEGNTEAFF
TRBV3-1/TRBV3-2	-	-	TRBJ2-5	11	TGTGCCAGCAGCCTACAAGAGACCCAGTACTTC	CASSLQETQYF
TRBV4-3	-	-	TRBJ1-1	17	TGCGCCAGCAGCCAAGCCCTTAACCGGGACAAAGACACTGAAGCTTTCTTT	CASSQALNRDKDTEAFF
TRBV28	once	-	TRBJ1-1	16	TGTGCCAGCAGTTTAGTTAGTGGACGGGTGAACACTGAAGCTTTCTTT	CASSLVSGRVNTEAFF
TRBV28	-	-	TRBJ1-1	16	TGTGCCAGCAGTTCATCCGGGAGGGGTCCGAACACTGAAGCTTTCTTT	CASSSSGRGPNTEAFF
TRBV11-3	-	TRBD2	TRBJ2-3	19	TGTGCCAGCAGCTTAGAACCCCCTGGGACTAGCGGTAGCACAGATACGCAGTATTTT	CASSLEPPGTSGSTDTQYF
TRBV5-4	-	-	TRBJ1-6	15	TGTGCCAGCAGCCTGGGGTCGGTTTATAATTCACCCCTCCACTTT	CASSLGSVYNSPLHF
TRBV24-1	few	-	TRBJ1-1	13	TGTGCCACCAGACGCCGGGAAAACACTGAAGCTTTCTTT	CATRRRENTEAFF
TRBV19	-	-	TRBJ1-1	13	TGTGCCAGTAGTATAGGGGCAGCACATGAAGCTTTCTTT	CASSIGAAHEAFF
TRBV5-1	once	-	TRBJ1-6	14	TGCGCCAGCAGCCCCGCAGGTCCTAACTCACCCCTCCACTTT	CASSPAGPNSPLHF
TRBV6-4	-	-	TRBJ2-2	14	TGTGCCAGCAGAGCAGGGACCAACACCGGGGAGCTGTTTTTT	CASRAGTNTGELFF
TRBV7-9	-	TRBD2	TRBJ2-1	15	TGTGCCAGCAGCTTAGAAGGACTAGCCTACAATGAGCAGTTCTTC	CASSLEGLAYNEQFF
TRBV6-5	-	TRBD1	TRBJ2-5	15	TGTGCCAGCAGTTACAGTGGGACAGGGTTCGAGACCCAGTACTTC	CASSYSGTGFETQYF
TRBV12-3/TRBV12-4	-	-	TRBJ2-7	12	TGTGCCAGCAGTTTCGGTATGGGAGAGCAGTACTTC	CASSFGMGEQYF
TRBV28	-	TRBD1	TRBJ2-7	15	TGTGCCAGCAGTTCTACAGGGGTTCTCTCCTACGAGCAGTACTTC	CASSSTGVLSYEQYF
TRBV6-4	-	-	TRBJ2-3	15	TGTGCCAGCAGTGACTCGAACTGGGCAGGAGATACGCAGTATTTT	CASSDSNWAGDTQYF
TRBV15	-	TRBD1	TRBJ2-3	18	TGTGCCACCAGCAGCCTCCTACCATCCGGGACAGTCACAGATACGCAGTATTTT	CATSSLLPSGTVTDTQYF
TRBV6-4	-	-	TRBJ2-3	14	TGTGCCAGCAGACAGGGTTTTTACACAGATACGCAGTATTTT	CASRQGFYTDTQYF
TRBV5-1	-	-	TRBJ1-4	15	TGCGCCAGCAAATCCGGGGCGGCAACTAATGAAAAACTGTTTTTT	CASKSGAATNEKLFF
TRBV9	-	-	TRBJ1-4	17	TGTGCCAGCAGCGTCTCCAGGACGACGGCTACTAATGAAAAACTGTTTTTT	CASSVSRTTATNEKLFF
TRBV4-1	few	-	TRBJ1-2	16	TGCGCCAGCAGCCAAGAATTCCCAGGGATTTCCTATGGCTACACCTTC	CASSQEFPGISYGYTF
TRBV19	once	TRBD2	TRBJ2-3	16	TGTGCCAGTGCCGGGACTAGGGTTAGGGGCGCAGATACGCAGTATTTT	CASAGTRVRGADTQYF
TRBV18	-	TRBD1	TRBJ1-2	17	TGTGCCAGCTCACCCATCAATAGGGGACAGGGGGAATATGGCTACACCTTC	CASSPINRGQGEYGYTF
TRBV7-9	few	-	TRBJ1-6	15	TGTGCCAGCAGCTTAGGGATCTCCTATAATTCACCCCTCCACTTT	CASSLGISYNSPLHF
TRBV4-2	-	TRBD2	TRBJ2-5	13	TGTGCCAGCAGCCAAGATCTGGGGGGGTCCCAGTACTTC	CASSQDLGGSQYF
TRBV28	-	TRBD1	TRBJ1-5	14	TGTGCCAGCAGTCAGGGGGCCCGCAATCAGCCCCAGCATTTT	CASSQGARNQPQHF
TRBV5-1	-	TRBD1	TRBJ2-5	14	TGCGCCAGCAGCGGCAGGACAGGGATCGAGACCCAGTACTTC	CASSGRTGIETQYF
TRBV4-2	-	TRBD1	TRBJ1-4	19	TGTGCCAGCAGCCAACGGTTGGACAGGCCAACGGGAACTAATGAAAAACTGTTTTTT	CASSQRLDRPTGTNEKLFF
TRBV14	few	TRBD1	TRBJ1-6	16	TGTGCCAGCAGCCCAACCGGGACAGGGCGAAATTCACCCCTCCACTTT	CASSPTGTGRNSPLHF
TRBV27	-	-	TRBJ2-6	15	TGTGCCAGCAGTTTTTGGAACTCTGGGGCCAACGTCCTGACTTTC	CASSFWNSGANVLTF
TRBV5-1	-	-	TRBJ1-4	14	TGCGCCAGCAGCTTCTCGGGGGAGGATGAAAAACTGTTTTTT	CASSFSGEDEKLFF
TRBV30	-	-	TRBJ2-7	11	TGTGCCTGGAGTCGTTCCTACGAGCAGTACTTC	CAWSRSYEQYF
TRBV10-2	-	TRBD1	TRBJ2-2	13	TGCGCCAGCAGAGCGACAGGGATCGGGGAGCTGTTTTTT	CASRATGIGELFF
TRBV2	few	TRBD1	TRBJ1-2	13	TGTGCCAGCAGGAACAGGGGGCGTGGAGGCTACACCTTC	CASRNRGRGGYTF
TRBV9	once	-	TRBJ2-7	15	TGTGCCAGCAGCGTGGGGGCGGGGACAAACTACGAGCAGTACTTC	CASSVGAGTNYEQYF
TRBV2	-	-	TRBJ1-4	15	TGTGCCAGCAGTGCGGACAGTGCAACTAATGAAAAACTGTTTTTT	CASSADSATNEKLFF
TRBV6-6	-	TRBD1	TRBJ2-7	16	TGTGCCAGCAGTATCCCCCTAGGGGGCGGCTCCTACGAGCAGTACTTC	CASSIPLGGGSYEQYF
TRBV18	-	TRBD1	TRBJ2-5	15	TGTGCCAGCTCACCACCACAGGGGCGCGGAGAGACCCAGTACTTC	CASSPPQGRGETQYF
TRBV30	-	-	TRBJ1-3	13	TGTGCCTGGAGTGGAAGCTCTGGAAACACCATATATTTT	CAWSGSSGNTIYF
TRBV12-3/TRBV12-4	-	TRBD1	TRBJ1-2	13	TGTGCCAGCAGTTCTACAGGGGGCTATGGCTACACCTTC	CASSSTGGYGYTF
TRBV7-2	-	-	TRBJ1-5	15	TGTGCCAGCAGCTTGGGGGGAGGGGGCAATCAGCCCCAGCATTTT	CASSLGGGGNQPQHF
TRBV5-6	few	-	TRBJ2-5	15	TGTGCCAGCAGCTCAGTGGCTACCGCCGGGGAGACCCAGTACTTC	CASSSVATAGETQYF
TRBV9	-	TRBD1	TRBJ1-2	16	TGTGCCAGCAGCCCACGGGACAGGGGGCGGAACTATGGCTACACCTTC	CASSPRDRGRNYGYTF
TRBV6-1	once	-	TRBJ1-4	13	TGTGCCAGCAGTGAGGGACGACAGGAAAAACTGTTTTTT	CASSEGRQEKLFF